This TCR beta chain was documented in a study of CD8+ T cells in alopecia areata. Peripheral blood, together with lesional scalp punch biopsies, was collected from alopecia areata patients. The CDR3 runs 12 residues. Germline-derived CDR1 and CDR2 are SGHTA and FQGNSA. Trimming removed 4 bases from V and 3 bases from J, with 7 bases in between. Once RNA had been extracted, it was reverse transcribed into cDNA to act as the sequencing template. TCRdb's table, derived via immunoSEQ multiplex PCR, lists solely in-frame clones and lacks some. The table lists 120,000 or so clones, around 60% of them singletons.

This rearrangement joins TRBV7-2 to TRBJ2-7, with D unclear. This material consisted of CD4+ T cells sorted from blood, taken at week 0. The TCR sequence derives from a human donor with alopecia areata. The CDR3, as DNA: TGTGCCAGCAGCTCACAATTCTACGAGCAGTACTTC. Encoded protein: CASSSQFYEQYF.